The following is a T cell receptor (beta chain) sequence with its context. Its antigen is not known. These data come from a study of cytomegalovirus exposure and HLA in healthy donors. At the level of the study: Earlier work reported approximately 100 million unique TCR beta sequences from 180 million or so T cells. A preliminary data release comprised around 85 million unique TCRs obtained from HLA-typed donors.

Among the donors, all were healthy bone marrow donors. Germline loops: CDR1 SNHLY, CDR2 FYNNEI. CDR3 length equals 14 residues. The V and J ends lost 6 bases and 1 base respectively, with 13 bases between them. Study conclusions and caveats: Investigators reported approximately 150 TCR beta chains as tied to cytomegalovirus.

The primer mix had 60 Vbeta and 13 Jbeta primers. The method was immunoSEQ multiplex PCR; TCRdb's version includes in-frame clones alone and lacks a portion of them. The sample shows about 140,000 clones, around 78% of them seen only once. Input material: PBMCs. The receptor was isolated from a woman between 18 and 30 years old in good health and CMV-seropositive. This sequence joins TRBV2 and TRBJ2-7; the D gene is possibly TRBD2 (5 bases). The DNA of the CDR3 is TGTGCCAGCAGGAGGGTCGGCGGATCCTACGAGCAGTACTTC. Its protein product is CASRRVGGSYEQYF. Combining the CDR3 with reference TRBV2 and TRBJ2-7 gives the whole variable domain EPEVTQTPSHQVTQMGQEVILRCVPISNHLYFYWYRQILGQKVEFLVSFYNNEISEKSEIFDDQFSVERPDGSNFTLKIRSTKLEDSAMYFCASRRVGGSYEQYFGPGTRLTVT.